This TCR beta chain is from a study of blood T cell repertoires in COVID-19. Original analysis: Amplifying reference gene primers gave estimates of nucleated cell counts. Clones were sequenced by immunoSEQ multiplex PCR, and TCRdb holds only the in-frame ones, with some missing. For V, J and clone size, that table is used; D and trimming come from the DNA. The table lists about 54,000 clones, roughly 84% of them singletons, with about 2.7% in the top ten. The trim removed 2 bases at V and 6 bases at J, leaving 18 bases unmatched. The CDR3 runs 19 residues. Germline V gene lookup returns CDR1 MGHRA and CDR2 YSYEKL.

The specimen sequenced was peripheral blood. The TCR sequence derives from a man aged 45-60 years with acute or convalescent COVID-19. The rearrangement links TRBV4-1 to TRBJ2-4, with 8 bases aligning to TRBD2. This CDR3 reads CASSQWLETGTSAVNIQYF. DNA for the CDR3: TGCGCCAGCAGCCAATGGCTAGAGACCGGGACTAGTGCGGTAAACATTCAGTACTTC.